A single T cell receptor (beta chain) is shown here with its context. The data were obtained in a study of blood T cell repertoires in COVID-19. Whole-study context: The analysed material was cDNA or gDNA that came from T cells, B-cell-depleted T cells, or PBMCs.

Original data processing: Nucleated cell number was recorded as an estimate derived from reference gene primer amplification. Clones were read by immunoSEQ multiplex PCR, and TCRdb kept only the in-frame ones, dropping some. V and J calls and clone size are copied from that table; D and trimming were computed from the DNA. This table holds 99,000 or so clones, roughly 84% found once. Germline trimming cut 7 bases from V and 0 bases from J; bases unmatched to any gene: 11. Germline values: CDR1 SGHVS, CDR2 FQNEAQ. CDR3 size: 16 residues. This TCR derives from a woman aged 55-75 years in a cohort sampled during active or convalescent COVID-19. Sequenced: peripheral blood. The rearrangement links TRBV7-8 to TRBJ2-7, with 8 positions matching TRBD2. The CDR3, as DNA: TGTGCCAGCACCCTTGGGCTAGCGGGTAACTCCTACGAGCAGTACTTC. Amino acid sequence: CASTLGLAGNSYEQYF. The whole variable domain, remainder taken from reference TRBV7-8 and TRBJ2-7, is GAGVSQSPRYKVAKRGQDVALRCDPISGHVSLFWYQQALGQGPEFLTYFQNEAQLDKSGLPSDRFFAERPEGSVSTLKIQRTQQEDSAVYLCASTLGLAGNSYEQYFGPGTRLTVT.